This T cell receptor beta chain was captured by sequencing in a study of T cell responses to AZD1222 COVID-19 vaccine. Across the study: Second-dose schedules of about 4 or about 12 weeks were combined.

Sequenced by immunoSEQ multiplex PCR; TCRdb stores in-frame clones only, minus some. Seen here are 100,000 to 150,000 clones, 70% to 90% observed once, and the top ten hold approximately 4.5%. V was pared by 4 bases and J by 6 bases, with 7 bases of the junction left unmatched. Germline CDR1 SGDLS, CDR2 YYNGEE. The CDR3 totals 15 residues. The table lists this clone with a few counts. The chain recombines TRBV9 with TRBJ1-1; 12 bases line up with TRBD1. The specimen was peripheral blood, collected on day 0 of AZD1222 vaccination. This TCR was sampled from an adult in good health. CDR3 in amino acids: CASSTGTGGLSEAFF. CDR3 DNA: TGTGCCAGCAGCACCGGGACAGGGGGCCTCTCTGAAGCTTTCTTT.